The clone carrying this TCR beta chain was detected many times. The data originate from a study of T cell repertoires in cytomegalovirus infection. Study summary: Both CMV infection and a matching HLA type were indicated by public TCR beta signatures.

Each CDR3 protein gets one entry after TCRdb re-called the reads with MiXCR. The sample holds under 350,000 distinct CDR3 sequences; around 9.1% are singletons and the top ten take approximately 2.3%. The sequence derives from a human donor in good health (CMV status not recorded). Some clones in this sample may be carry-over from other donors' samples. Sequenced material: PBMCs.

This CDR3 reads CASSQRTNNYGYTF. The DNA for the CDR3 is TGTGCCAGCAGTCAACGGACCAATAACTATGGCTACACCTTC. The chain recombines TRBV7-2 with TRBJ1-2; D is uncertain. Trimming pared 6 bases from V and 1 base from J, leaving 12 bases between. The CDR3 has 14 amino acids. Germline loops: CDR1 SGHTA, CDR2 FQGNSA.